This T cell receptor beta chain comes out of a study of control samples from healthy donors and cancer patients. TCRdb keeps only in-frame clones here, not all; method: immunoSEQ multiplex PCR. The sample consists of some 150,000 clones, roughly 94% of them appearing once. The germline V gene has CDR1 MNHEY and CDR2 SMNVEV (reference sequence). The V end lost 3 bases, the J end lost 8 bases, and 10 bases lay between the germline ends. The CDR3 extends over 12 amino acids. The TCR comes from a man aged 60-69 years with colorectal cancer. Source material: PBMCs. The V call is TRBV27, the J call TRBJ1-1; no clear D. Here the CDR3 reads CASSLGGREAFF. CDR3 coding DNA: TGTGCCAGCAGTTTGGGCGGTCGGGAAGCTTTCTTT.